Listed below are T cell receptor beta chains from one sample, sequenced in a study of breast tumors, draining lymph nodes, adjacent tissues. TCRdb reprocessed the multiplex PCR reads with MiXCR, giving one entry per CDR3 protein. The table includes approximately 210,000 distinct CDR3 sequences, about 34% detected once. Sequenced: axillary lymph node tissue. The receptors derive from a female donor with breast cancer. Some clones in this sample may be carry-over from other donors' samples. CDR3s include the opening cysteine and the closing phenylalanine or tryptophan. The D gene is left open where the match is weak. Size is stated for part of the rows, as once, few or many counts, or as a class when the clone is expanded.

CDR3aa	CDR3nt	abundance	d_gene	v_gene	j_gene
CASSFGDFLLEDIQYF	TGTGCCAGCAGCTTTGGGGACTTTCTACTTGAGGACATTCAGTACTTC	few	-	TRBV11-2	TRBJ2-4
CASRAGTGVRYEQYF	TGTGCCAGCAGGGCCGGGACAGGGGTTCGATACGAGCAGTACTTC	-	TRBD1	TRBV28	TRBJ2-7
CASSPRTSGGAGDTQYF	TGTGCCAGCAGTCCACGGACTAGCGGGGGGGCAGGAGATACGCAGTATTTT	-	TRBD2	TRBV6-2/TRBV6-3	TRBJ2-3
CASSLVQHGYTQYF	TGTGCCAGCAGCTTGGTCCAGCATGGCTACACCCAGTACTTC	-	-	TRBV5-6	TRBJ2-5
CASSSTGTSGRRGYNEQFF	TGTGCCAGCAGTTCAACCGGGACTAGCGGGAGACGCGGATACAATGAGCAGTTCTTC	-	TRBD2	TRBV28	TRBJ2-1
CASTSGGSGATNEKLFF	TGTGCCAGCACCTCGGGGGGTTCGGGTGCAACTAATGAAAAACTGTTTTTT	-	-	TRBV5-4	TRBJ1-4
CASSFPGASYGYTF	TGTGCCAGCAGCTTCCCAGGGGCTAGCTATGGCTACACCTTC	many	-	TRBV5-6	TRBJ1-2
CASSLVGIDTQYF	TGTGCCAGCAGCTTGGTGGGGATAGATACGCAGTATTTT	many	-	TRBV5-8	TRBJ2-3
CASSEKTGELFF	TGTGCCAGCAGTGAGAAGACCGGGGAGCTGTTTTTT	-	-	TRBV6-5	TRBJ2-2
CSASSQAGLGGEQYF	TGCAGTGCCAGCAGCCAAGCGGGCCTAGGGGGAGAGCAGTACTTC	-	-	TRBV20-1	TRBJ2-7
CSAMSGGRTNEKLFF	TGCAGTGCTATGTCCGGGGGGCGTACTAATGAAAAACTGTTTTTT	-	-	TRBV20-1	TRBJ1-4
CASSARGSRPQHF	TGTGCCAGCAGCGCCCGTGGCTCTCGGCCCCAGCATTTT	-	-	TRBV11-2	TRBJ1-5
CASSSQGRSPLHF	TGCGCCAGCAGCTCCCAGGGTAGATCACCCCTCCACTTT	-	-	TRBV5-1	TRBJ1-6
CASGLVGPGSNSPLHF	TGTGCTAGTGGTTTGGTAGGTCCAGGGTCTAATTCACCCCTCCACTTT	many	-	TRBV12-5	TRBJ1-6
CASSIDLRGFYGYTF	TGTGCCAGTAGTATAGATCTTCGGGGATTCTATGGCTACACCTTC	many	-	TRBV19	TRBJ1-2
CASSPRGGEAQYF	TGTGCCAGCAGCCCCAGGGGGGGAGAGGCCCAGTACTTC	few	-	TRBV3-1	TRBJ2-5
CASSWGGAPNTEAFF	TGTGCCAGCAGCTGGGGCGGGGCCCCGAACACTGAAGCTTTCTTT	once	-	TRBV9	TRBJ1-1